The 29 T cell receptor beta chains below come from one sample, sequenced in a study of human T cells and chemical hapten exposure. Time point here: patch test 2, 6 weeks after DPC sensitization. Treatment indicated: therapeutic diphenylcyclopropenone sensitization with weekly scalp DPC. TCRdb processed the RACE reads anew with MiXCR; each CDR3 protein has one entry. Found here are about 95,000 distinct CDR3 sequences, about an eighth of them singletons; the top ten hold about 3%. The sequenced sample was whole blood, obtained in connection with sensitization to the hapten diphenylcyclopropenone (DPC). These receptors all come from a woman aged 35 to 49 with alopecia areata. Some clones in this sample may be carry-over from other donors' samples.

Ten or more counts support this clonotype. The J gene is TRBJ1-3, the V gene TRBV20-1, with 8 bases identical to TRBD1. Germline CDR1 is DFQATT and CDR2 is SNEGSKA (reference sequence). J gave up 4 bases and V 3 bases, and 5 bases lay outside the gene matches. This CDR3 comprises 14 residues. The CDR3 spells CSARQGAEGNTIYF. The CDR3 coding sequence is TGCAGTGCTAGGCAGGGGGCGGAGGGAAACACCATATATTTT.

This clonotype was seen at least ten times. The chain recombines TRBV11-2 with TRBJ2-7, with 8 positions matching TRBD2. From germline, CDR1 is SGHAT and CDR2 FQNNGV. Losses at the gene ends were 5 bases for V and 0 bases for J; bases not matched to a gene: 6. The CDR3 has 15 residues. CDR3 DNA sequence: TGTGCCAGCAGCCGGACCGGGACTAGCTCCTACGAGCAGTACTTC. Amino acid sequence: CASSRTGTSSYEQYF. Filled out from reference TRBV11-2 and TRBJ2-7, the complete variable domain reads EAGVAQSPRYKIIEKRQSVAFWCNPISGHATLYWYQQILGQGPKLLIQFQNNGVVDDSQLPKDRFSAERLKGVDSTLKIQPAKLEDSAVYLCASSRTGTSSYEQYFGPGTRLTVT.

This clonotype was seen ten or more times. The chain couples TRBV6-2 or TRBV6-3 to TRBJ2-6; no definite D call. Trimming took 6 bases from V and 2 from J, leaving 14 bases between them. CDR1 is MNHEY and CDR2 is SVGEGT in the germline V gene. The CDR3 is 16 residues long. CDR3 DNA: TGTGCCAGCAGCCTATTTGTAGGCACTGGGGCCAACGTCCTGACTTTC. This encodes CASSLFVGTGANVLTF.

The chain combines TRBV9 with TRBJ2-5; no firm D call. The V gene lost 3 bases and the J gene lost 4 bases, with 10 bases spanning the gap. The germline gives CDR1 SGDLS, CDR2 YYNGEE. The CDR3 runs to 13 residues. CDR3 nucleotide sequence: TGTGCCAGCAGCGCCCTCCCCATAGAGACCCAGTACTTC. Translating it yields CASSALPIETQYF.

This clonotype was seen a handful of times. This chain connects TRBV2 to TRBJ2-7, with D hard to call. The V gene lost 2 bases and the J gene lost 3 bases, with 14 bases spanning the gap. The germline CDR1 and CDR2 sequences are SNHLY and FYNNEI. The CDR3 has 15 residues. This CDR3 is CASSENGQAVYEQYF. CDR3 nucleotide sequence: TGTGCCAGCAGTGAAAACGGCCAGGCGGTCTACGAGCAGTACTTC. Looking up the rest from reference TRBV2 and TRBJ2-7 gives the full variable domain: EPEVTQTPSHQVTQMGQEVILRCVPISNHLYFYWYRQILGQKVEFLVSFYNNEISEKSEIFDDQFSVERPDGSNFTLKIRSTKLEDSAMYFCASSENGQAVYEQYFGPGTRLTVT.

The genes are TRBV6-5 and TRBJ1-1; a weak D match, TRBD1 (6 bases). V gave up 4 bases and J gave up 0 bases, with 12 bases separating them. CDR1 and CDR2 from the germline V gene are MNHEY and SVGAGI. The length of the CDR3 is 15 residues. The CDR3 loop is CASSSGGGMNTEAFF. The CDR3, as DNA: TGTGCCAGCAGTTCGGGTGGGGGCATGAACACTGAAGCTTTCTTT.

This clonotype was seen a handful of times. The chain employs TRBV9 and TRBJ2-5; unclear D gene. The CDR3 consists of 15 residues. V was shortened by 0 bases and J by 2 bases, with 11 bases between the two germline ends. Per the germline V gene, CDR1 is SGDLS and CDR2 is YYNGEE. DNA for the CDR3: TGTGCCAGCAGCGTAGACCCCCAAACACAAGAGACCCAGTACTTC. Its translation: CASSVDPQTQETQYF.

The chain recombines TRBV20-1 with TRBJ2-7, with D unclear. Germline V CDR1 and CDR2: DFQATT, SNEGSKA (reference sequence). Trimming took off 1 base at V and 2 bases at J, with 9 bases between the two ends. The CDR3 length is 13 residues. The CDR3 nucleotides read TGCAGTGCTAGAGTCAACAGCGCCTACGAGCAGTACTTC. It yields the protein CSARVNSAYEQYF.

This clonotype was found once. Written as DNA, the CDR3 is TGTGCCAGCAGTGAACAGCAGAACACTGAAGCTTTCTTT. Its translation is CASSEQQNTEAFF. The chain joins TRBV2 to TRBJ1-1; D is uncertain. Germline CDR1 SNHLY, CDR2 FYNNEI. The CDR3 contains 13 residues. With 2 bases removed from V and 1 base from J, the gap between germline ends came to 5 bases.

This clonotype was picked up many times. This chain connects TRBV6-4 to TRBJ2-1, with TRBD1 matching over 8 bases. This CDR3 spans 15 amino acids. After removal of 4 bases from V and 0 bases from J, the junction contained 2 bases not matched to a gene. Germline CDR1 reads MRHNA; CDR2 reads SNTAGT. The CDR3: CASSGQGSSYNEQFF. The CDR3 coding sequence is TGTGCCAGCAGTGGACAGGGGAGCTCCTACAATGAGCAGTTCTTC.

This clonotype appeared a few times. This chain connects TRBV7-2 to TRBJ2-1; TRBD2 matches 12 bases. The CDR3 totals 17 residues. Unmatched junction bases numbered 9, after V lost 1 base and J lost 8 bases. Looked up from germline, CDR1 is SGHTA and CDR2 is FQGNSA. The chain's CDR3 is CASSLGGRLAGDYEQFF. Here the CDR3 DNA reads TGTGCCAGCAGCTTAGGAGGGAGACTAGCGGGGGACTATGAGCAGTTCTTC.

This clonotype was counted only a few times. The V gene is TRBV7-3, the J gene TRBJ2-6; the D is unclear. CDR3 length equals 15 residues. Trimming left V 2 bases short and J 0 bases short, with 5 bases between. Germline CDR1 SGHTA, CDR2 FQGTGA. The CDR3 is CASSLGFSGANVLTF. The CDR3 bases are TGTGCCAGCAGCTTAGGCTTCTCTGGGGCCAACGTCCTGACTTTC.

Ten or more counts support this clonotype. The chain is built from TRBV7-6 and TRBJ2-5, with 8 bases aligning to TRBD2. The trim removed 4 bases at V and 5 bases at J, leaving 3 bases unmatched. The CDR3 is 13 residues long. Germline CDR1 and CDR2: SGHVS and FNYEAQ. Written as DNA, the CDR3 is TGTGCCAGCAGCTACCGGGGGGGGGAGACCCAGTACTTC. Translated: CASSYRGGETQYF.

Worth noting for this clonotype: Just one base apart from a much larger clone, this may be a read error. The rearrangement links TRBV7-2 to TRBJ2-3; 8 bases match TRBD2. This CDR3 spans 17 amino acids. CDR1 is SGHTA and CDR2 is FQGNSA in the germline V gene. The CDR3 sequence: CVSSPRLSGGLADTQYF. The DNA for the CDR3 is TGTGTCAGCAGCCCTAGACTGAGCGGGGGATTGGCAGATACGCAGTATTTT. Together with reference TRBV7-2 and TRBJ2-3, the CDR3 gives the full variable domain: GAGVSQSPSNKVTEKGKDVELRCDPISGHTALYWYRQSLGQGLEFLIYFQGNSAPDKSGLPSDRFSAERTGGSVSTLTIQRTQQEDSAVYLCVSSPRLSGGLADTQYFGPGTRLTVL.

This clonotype occurred many times. The gene calls are TRBV11-2 and TRBJ2-7, with 12 bases matching TRBD2. The CDR3 has 13 residues. With 7 bases clipped from V and 3 bases from J, the junction kept 1 base outside the gene matches. Germline V gene lookup returns CDR1 SGHAT and CDR2 FQNNGV. In DNA, the CDR3 is TGTGCCAGCACACTAGCGGGAGGCTACGAGCAGTACTTC. It yields the protein CASTLAGGYEQYF.

Only a few counts were recorded for this clonotype. The V gene is TRBV15, the J gene TRBJ2-6, with D possibly TRBD2 on 6 matching bases. The CDR3 sequence is 16 residues long. The germline V gene has CDR1 LNHNV and CDR2 YYDKDF (reference sequence). Between the trimmed V and J ends, which lost 3 bases and 4 bases, there was a span of 13 bases. CDR3 protein: CATSSAGGSGANVLTF. Here the CDR3 DNA reads TGTGCCACCAGCAGCGCTGGGGGGTCCGGGGCCAACGTCCTGACTTTC.

This clonotype occurred many times. The genes are TRBV6-2 or TRBV6-3 and TRBJ2-7; 10 positions match TRBD2. The CDR3 is made up of 14 amino acids. Germline CDR1 and CDR2: MNHEY and SVGEGT. The V segment lost 5 bases and the J segment 2 bases; nucleotides outside the gene matches: 3. Here the CDR3 reads CASSRSGGPYEQYF. In DNA, the CDR3 is TGTGCCAGCAGTCGTAGCGGGGGGCCCTACGAGCAGTACTTC.

This clonotype came up many times. The V call is TRBV4-3, the J call TRBJ2-7, with a weak D call TRBD1 (5 bases). The germline V and J ends were trimmed by 0 bases and 3 bases, with 15 bases remaining between them. The CDR3 runs 16 residues. Germline values: CDR1 LGHNA, CDR2 YSLEER. The CDR3, as DNA: TGCGCCAGCAGCCAAGATTGGGGCAGAAACATCTACGAGCAGTACTTC. Translating it yields CASSQDWGRNIYEQYF.

This clonotype was found many times. The rearrangement joins TRBV6-1 to TRBJ2-2; 8 bases are a match to TRBD2. Looked up from germline, CDR1 is MNHNS and CDR2 is SASEGT. This CDR3 has 16 amino acids. The junction had 7 bases not matched to a gene; V was cut back by 6 bases and J by 1 base. CDR3 DNA: TGTGCCAGCAGGCGAGCGGGGGCCCTGAACACCGGGGAGCTGTTTTTT. It translates to CASRRAGALNTGELFF.

As concerns this clonotype: A read error may be the cause here, since a much bigger clone is one base away. Since the CDR3 does not end with the conserved phenylalanine or tryptophan, this likely comes from a read error. This chain connects TRBV19 to TRBJ2-1, with 11 nucleotides matching TRBD2. This CDR3 comprises 15 residues. J was trimmed by 9 bases and V by 6 bases; bases with no gene match: 10. The germline gives CDR1 LNHDA, CDR2 SQIVND (reference sequence). The CDR3 coding sequence is TGTGCCAGTAGCTGGGGCACTAGCGGGAGTCTTGAGCAGTTCCTC. Its translation is CASSWGTSGSLEQFL.

In its sample, this clonotype was seen many times. The chain joins TRBV12-5 to TRBJ2-2; 12 nucleotides match TRBD2. V was pared by 8 bases and J by 6 bases, with 16 bases of the junction left unmatched. CDR3 size: 18 residues. CDR1 is LGHNT and CDR2 is FRNRAP in the germline V gene. The CDR3 region has the DNA TGTGCTAGTTCAACCCTAGCGGGAGGGCCTCCAAACGCCGGGGAGCTGTTTTTT. It specifies CASSTLAGGPPNAGELFF.

This clonotype was observed a handful of times. The chain is built from TRBV6-5 and TRBJ2-1; D is uncertain. This CDR3 is built from 16 residues. Trimming pared 5 bases from V and 3 bases from J, leaving 17 bases between. The germline V gene has CDR1 MNHEY and CDR2 SVGAGI. The CDR3, as DNA: TGTGCCAGCAGTCTCCGTTGGGCGGAGCACTACAATGAGCAGTTCTTC. It encodes CASSLRWAEHYNEQFF.

This clonotype was seen at least ten times. V and J are TRBV7-2 and TRBJ1-2; no clear D. This CDR3 contains 15 residues. Looked up from germline, CDR1 is SGHTA and CDR2 is FQGNSA. Trimming shortened V by 2 bases and J by 0 bases, and 10 bases separated the two germline ends. DNA of the CDR3: TGTGCCAGCAGCTTACGGGGAGTGACTAACTATGGCTACACCTTC. Protein product: CASSLRGVTNYGYTF.

In this sample, this clonotype turned up a few times. V is TRBV4-3 and J is TRBJ2-3, with D unclear. This CDR3 spans 15 amino acids. V gave up 3 bases and J gave up 2 bases, with 12 bases separating them. CDR1 LGHNA and CDR2 YSLEER come from the germline V gene. CDR3 coding DNA: TGCGCCAGCAGCCAGAACTTCCGGGCCACAGATACGCAGTATTTT. Its translation: CASSQNFRATDTQYF.

In this sample, this clonotype turned up many times. The chain is built from TRBV7-2 and TRBJ2-7, with unresolved D. This CDR3 spans 13 amino acids. Trimming pared 5 bases from V and 2 bases from J, leaving 10 bases between. Germline V gene sequence: CDR1 SGHTA, CDR2 FQGNSA. The CDR3 coding sequence is TGTGCCAGCAGCCCCACGGGCCCCTACGAGCAGTACTTC. Translated, it gives CASSPTGPYEQYF.

In its sample, this clonotype was seen many times. The CDR3 sequence is CASSQVKGGPGELFF. The CDR3, as DNA: TGCGCCAGCAGCCAAGTCAAGGGGGGGCCCGGGGAGCTGTTTTTT. The chain joins TRBV4-3 to TRBJ2-2, with D possibly TRBD2 on 7 matching bases. Per the germline V gene, CDR1 is LGHNA and CDR2 is YSLEER. This CDR3 has 15 residues. V lost 1 base and J 6 bases, leaving 12 bases between the germline ends.

In this sample, this clonotype turned up many times. J is TRBJ2-1 and V is TRBV30, with 14 bases matching TRBD2. CDR1 is GTSNPN, CDR2 SVGIG, per germline (reference sequence). The ends lost 5 bases at V and 9 bases at J; junction bases unmatched: 12. CDR3 length: 16 residues. CDR3 DNA sequence: TGTGCCTGGGTCGCACCACCGGGACTAGCGGGAGCTGAGCAGTTCTTC. Translation: CAWVAPPGLAGAEQFF.

At least ten counts were recorded for this clonotype. The genes are TRBV7-6 and TRBJ1-5; no clear D gene. Trimming shortened V by 1 base and J by 4 bases, and 8 bases separated the two germline ends. The CDR3 is 14 amino acids. Germline V lookup: CDR1 SGHVS, CDR2 FNYEAQ. CDR3 sequence reads: CASSLGQPNQPQHF. CDR3 in DNA: TGTGCCAGCAGCTTAGGTCAGCCTAATCAGCCCCAGCATTTT.

This sequence joins TRBV7-9 and TRBJ2-1; TRBD1 aligns across 12 bases. V lost 0 bases, J lost 7 bases, and 7 bases stayed unmatched. There are 17 residues in the CDR3. Germline assignment: CDR1 SEHNR and CDR2 FQNEAQ (reference sequence). The CDR3 protein is CASSLAAGQGAKNEQFF. DNA of the CDR3: TGTGCCAGCAGCTTAGCGGCGGGACAGGGGGCTAAGAATGAGCAGTTCTTC.